Presented here are 24 T cell receptor beta chains from one specimen sequenced in a study of CD8+ T cells in alopecia areata. RNA extraction was followed by reverse transcription into cDNA, which acted as the sequencing template. Assay: immunoSEQ multiplex PCR; the TCRdb copy retains only in-frame clones and omits some. This sample has 130,000 to 150,000 clones, with over 80% found just once. Specimen: CD8+ T cells sorted from blood, collected at week 0. The receptors come from a human donor with alopecia areata.

This chain joins TRBV7-9 and TRBJ2-1; D remains ambiguous. In germline, CDR1 is SEHNR, CDR2 FQNEAQ (reference sequence). CDR3 size: 11 residues. Trimming left V 8 bases short and J 9 bases short, with 11 bases between. Written as DNA, the CDR3 is TGTGCCAGCTCCCCTCGGGCTGAGCAGTTCTTC. Protein sequence: CASSPRAEQFF.

The V and J genes are TRBV7-2 and TRBJ2-7; D is tentatively TRBD1 or TRBD2 (5 bases each). Trimming removed 4 bases at V and 4 bases at J, with 14 bases between. Germline CDR1 reads SGHTA; CDR2 reads FQGNSA. This CDR3 is 14 amino acids long. The CDR3 DNA reads TGTGCCAGCAGCTACTATACGGGACGGTACGAGCAGTACTTC. It codes for CASSYYTGRYEQYF. The full variable domain, with the rest looked up from reference TRBV7-2 and TRBJ2-7, is GAGVSQSPSNKVTEKGKDVELRCDPISGHTALYWYRQSLGQGLEFLIYFQGNSAPDKSGLPSDRFSAERTGGSVSTLTIQRTQQEDSAVYLCASSYYTGRYEQYFGPGTRLTVT.

V and J are TRBV6-1 and TRBJ2-6, with 8 bases fitting TRBD1. J lost 3 bases, V lost 1 base, and 8 bases had no gene match. This CDR3 spans 18 amino acids. Looked up from germline, CDR1 is MNHNS and CDR2 is SASEGT. CDR3 bases: TGTGCCAGCAGTGAAGAGTGGACAGGGTTCGTTGGGGCCAACGTCCTGACTTTC. It yields the protein CASSEEWTGFVGANVLTF.

The chain couples TRBV19 to TRBJ1-3; D perhaps matches TRBD1 (6 bases). The V end was cut by 10 bases, the J end by 0 bases, with 13 bases between. Germline V gene sequence: CDR1 LNHDA, CDR2 SQIVND (reference sequence). The CDR3 consists of 14 residues. CDR3 region: CATLDRNSGNTIYF. CDR3 in DNA: TGTGCCACCCTTGACAGGAACTCTGGAAACACCATATATTTT.

The chain employs TRBV5-5 and TRBJ2-1, with D possibly matching TRBD2 (5 bases). V lost 10 bases to trimming and J lost 8 bases, with 13 bases between them. Germline CDR1 reads SGHKS; CDR2 reads YYEKEE (reference sequence). The CDR3 loop spans 11 amino acids. This CDR3 reads CAWGEGDEQFF. The CDR3, as DNA: TGTGCCTGGGGTGAGGGCGATGAGCAGTTCTTC.

The gene calls are TRBV30 and TRBJ2-7; 9 bases agree with TRBD1. Germline V gene lookup returns CDR1 GTSNPN and CDR2 SVGIG (reference sequence). V lost 3 bases and J lost 2; bases outside the gene matches: 5. This CDR3 contains 14 residues. CDR3 loop: CAWSSGQGTYEQYF. CDR3 DNA: TGTGCCTGGAGCTCGGGACAGGGAACCTACGAGCAGTACTTC.

The V call is TRBV9, the J call TRBJ1-5; D is unclear. Trimming took off 3 bases at V and 4 bases at J, with 11 bases between the two ends. This CDR3 spans 14 amino acids. Germline CDR1 SGDLS, CDR2 YYNGEE. The CDR3, as DNA: TGTGCCAGCAGCGCAGGAGGAGGGAATCAGCCCCAGCATTTT. It translates to CASSAGGGNQPQHF.

The V call is TRBV27, the J call TRBJ2-7, with 7 bases that match TRBD1. This CDR3 comprises 16 residues. Germline CDR1 reads MNHEY; CDR2 reads SMNVEV (reference sequence). With V trimmed by 0 bases and J by 5 bases, 10 bases remained unmatched. The CDR3 nucleotides read TGTGCCAGCAGTTTATCCCAGGGGGAACTTAAGAACGAGCAGTACTTC. It encodes CASSLSQGELKNEQYF.

CDR3 region: CASKWIDRDTQYF. DNA for the CDR3: TGTGCCAGCAAGTGGATAGATAGAGATACGCAGTATTTT. The rearrangement joins TRBV2 to TRBJ2-3; D is uncertain. V was shortened by 7 bases and J by 5 bases, with 13 bases between the two germline ends. CDR3 size: 13 residues. Germline V gene sequence: CDR1 SNHLY, CDR2 FYNNEI.

The chain links TRBV5-1 to TRBJ2-7; D is unresolved. This CDR3 is 15 amino acids long. Trimming took off 0 bases at V and 2 bases at J, with 12 bases between the two ends. CDR1 is SGHRS, CDR2 YFSETQ, per germline. The CDR3 sequence is CASSLGWSEAYEQYF. CDR3 coding DNA: TGCGCCAGCAGCTTGGGTTGGTCGGAAGCCTACGAGCAGTACTTC.

The V gene is TRBV7-8, the J gene TRBJ2-7, with a weak D call TRBD1 (6 bases). The CDR3 runs to 15 residues. V lost 2 bases to trimming and J lost 4 bases, with 15 bases between them. Per germline, CDR1 SGHVS and CDR2 FQNEAQ. The CDR3 DNA is TGTGCCAGCAGCTTAATCGCAGGGGATTCGTACGAGCAGTACTTC. Translated: CASSLIAGDSYEQYF.

The chain is built from TRBV6-5 and TRBJ2-7; D gene unclear. V gave up 6 bases and J gave up 5 bases, with 14 bases separating them. Germline CDR1 is MNHEY and CDR2 is SVGAGI. The CDR3 is made up of 13 amino acids. This CDR3 is CASRPIGENEQYF. The CDR3 nucleotides are TGTGCCAGCAGGCCCATTGGGGAAAACGAGCAGTACTTC.

The chain couples TRBV29-1 to TRBJ2-7; D unresolved. Per the germline V gene, CDR1 is SQVTM and CDR2 is ANQGSEA. Trimming took off 5 bases at V and 3 bases at J, with 14 bases between the two ends. CDR3 size: 13 residues. The CDR3 loop reads CSVKVPPNYEQYF. Written as DNA, the CDR3 is TGCAGCGTTAAGGTCCCCCCCAACTACGAGCAGTACTTC.

The chain links TRBV29-1 to TRBJ2-1; D not resolved. Trimming took off 3 bases at V and 3 bases at J, with 15 bases between the two ends. The CDR3 is 15 amino acids. CDR1 is SQVTM, CDR2 ANQGSEA, per germline. DNA for the CDR3: TGCAGCGTTGAGTCCTACAGAGAGAACTACAATGAGCAGTTCTTC. The encoded protein is CSVESYRENYNEQFF.

In its sample, this clone was seen once. The rearrangement joins TRBV27 to TRBJ2-2; tentative D call: TRBD2 (5 bases). V was clipped by 0 bases and J by 6 bases, with 17 bases between them. The CDR3 length is 17 residues. In germline, CDR1 is MNHEY, CDR2 SMNVEV (reference sequence). The CDR3 sequence: CASSLSSSRGAPGELFF. The DNA of the CDR3 is TGTGCCAGCAGTTTATCGAGTAGTCGGGGTGCTCCCGGGGAGCTGTTTTTT.

A remark on this clone: One end of the junction is discordant with germline, which a read error may explain. The chain employs TRBV7-3 and TRBJ2-3; D ambiguous. CDR1 is SGHTA and CDR2 is FQGTGA in the germline V gene. CDR3 length equals 12 residues. The CDR3 here is CASSGSTDTQYF. The DNA for the CDR3 is TGTGCCAGCAGCGGTAGCACGGATACGCAGTATTTT.

The chain uses TRBV2 and TRBJ1-1; TRBD1 aligns across 12 bases. This CDR3 region has 17 residues. The germline V gene encodes CDR1 SNHLY and CDR2 FYNNEI. J was trimmed by 1 base and V by 3 bases; bases with no gene match: 6. As DNA, the CDR3 is TGTGCCAGCAGTGAGATTCGGGGACAGGGGGCGAACACTGAAGCTTTCTTT. Its translation is CASSEIRGQGANTEAFF.

The chain links TRBV14 to TRBJ2-2; D remains ambiguous. Germline lookup yields CDR1 SGHDN and CDR2 FVKESK. Trimming took 2 bases from V and 4 from J, leaving 8 bases between them. The CDR3 is 14 amino acids. The CDR3 loop is CASSQMPGTGELFF. The CDR3 coding sequence is TGTGCCAGCAGCCAAATGCCGGGCACCGGGGAGCTGTTTTTT. Variable domain in full (rest from reference TRBV14 and TRBJ2-2): EAGVTQFPSHSVIEKGQTVTLRCDPISGHDNLYWYRRVMGKEIKFLLHFVKESKQDESGMPNNRFLAERTGGTYSTLKVQPAELEDSGVYFCASSQMPGTGELFFGEGSRLTVL.

This sequence joins TRBV29-1 and TRBJ1-1; 8 nucleotides match TRBD1. V lost 4 bases to trimming and J lost 0 bases; unmatched junction nucleotides: 10. There are 16 residues in the CDR3. Germline V gives CDR1 SQVTM, CDR2 ANQGSEA. CDR3: CSVVGGRTGLNTEAFF. The CDR3 bases are TGCAGCGTTGTGGGGGGCAGGACAGGGTTGAACACTGAAGCTTTCTTT.

The V call is TRBV27, the J call TRBJ1-1, with 10 positions matching TRBD1. The J segment lost 4 bases and the V segment lost 6 bases, leaving 2 bases of the junction unmatched. This CDR3 is 13 amino acids long. Germline V lookup: CDR1 MNHEY, CDR2 SMNVEV (reference sequence). The CDR3 region is CASRRQGATEAFF. The CDR3 DNA reads TGTGCCAGCAGGAGACAGGGGGCCACTGAAGCTTTCTTT.

This clone was recorded a few times. This chain links TRBV29-1 with TRBJ2-6; 7 positions agree with TRBD1. V dropped 2 bases and J dropped 2; count of bases not matched to a gene: 0. Germline-derived CDR1 and CDR2 are SQVTM and ANQGSEA. There are 14 residues in the CDR3. Here the CDR3 DNA reads TGCAGCGTTGAAACAGGGGCTGGGGCCAACGTCCTGACTTTC. It codes for CSVETGAGANVLTF.

CDR3 sequence (DNA): TGCAGCGTTGATGGAGCTAGCGGGAGTTACCTAAATGAGCAGTTCTTC. As protein: CSVDGASGSYLNEQFF. The chain couples TRBV29-1 to TRBJ2-1; 10 bases fit TRBD2. Looked up from germline, CDR1 is SQVTM and CDR2 is ANQGSEA. The V gene end was trimmed by 3 bases and the J gene end by 7 bases; junction bases not matched to a gene: 12. The CDR3 contains 16 residues.

The chain has TRBV19 and TRBJ2-5; a weak D match, TRBD2 (6 bases). This CDR3 spans 14 amino acids. V lost 7 bases and J lost 1, with 13 bases in between. Germline V CDR1 and CDR2: LNHDA, SQIVND (reference sequence). The CDR3 coding sequence is TGTGCCAGTACCTACCAGGGAGGCCAAGAGACCCAGTACTTC. Protein: CASTYQGGQETQYF.

This chain links TRBV7-7 with TRBJ2-2; 9 bases match TRBD2. This CDR3 comprises 17 residues. J lost 1 base, V lost 2 bases, and 5 bases had no gene match. In germline, CDR1 is SSHAT, CDR2 FNYEAQ (reference sequence). The CDR3: CASSLNQRGVNTGELFF. The CDR3, as DNA: TGTGCCAGCAGCTTAAATCAGCGGGGGGTGAACACCGGGGAGCTGTTTTTT.